Shown below are 7 T cell receptor beta chains from a single sample sequenced in a study of cytomegalovirus exposure and HLA in healthy donors. The primer mix had 60 Vbeta and 13 Jbeta primers. The repertoire was sequenced with immunoSEQ multiplex PCR; TCRdb's copy has only in-frame clones and lacks some. The table includes about 200,000 clones, 87% detected once. The sequenced sample was PBMCs. The source is a boy aged 2-15 years in good health and CMV-seronegative.

The genes are TRBV27 and TRBJ2-1; TRBD1 is a possible D gene (6 bases). CDR1 and CDR2 from the germline V gene are MNHEY and SMNVEV (reference sequence). V shed 5 bases and J shed 8 bases, with 10 bases lying between them. The CDR3 is 12 residues long. The CDR3 protein is CASSQTGYEQFF. CDR3 nucleotides: TGTGCCAGCAGTCAAACAGGGTATGAGCAGTTCTTC.

This chain joins TRBV7-2 and TRBJ1-5, with D possibly TRBD1 on 5 matching bases. The CDR3 extends over 15 amino acids. Germline assignment: CDR1 SGHTA and CDR2 FQGNSA. The V gene lost 2 bases and the J gene lost 7 bases, with 15 bases spanning the gap. The CDR3, as DNA: TGTGCCAGCAGCTTAAAGTCTGGTTGGGGCCAGCCCCAGCATTTT. This codes for CASSLKSGWGQPQHF.

This chain connects TRBV28 to TRBJ1-5; 8 nucleotides match TRBD1. Germline V gene lookup returns CDR1 MDHEN and CDR2 SYDVKM. The V and J ends lost 6 bases and 0 bases, in that order; junction bases with no gene match: 19. CDR3 length equals 20 residues. The CDR3 loop is CASSWTRGQGERNSNQPQHF. CDR3 nucleotide sequence: TGTGCCAGCAGCTGGACAAGAGGACAGGGAGAACGTAATAGCAATCAGCCCCAGCATTTT. The full variable domain, in which reference TRBV28 and TRBJ1-5 provide the parts outside the CDR3, is DVKVTQSSRYLVKRTGEKVFLECVQDMDHENMFWYRQDPGLGLRLIYFSYDVKMKEKGDIPEGYSVSREKKERFSLILESASTNQTSMYLCASSWTRGQGERNSNQPQHFGDGTRLSIL.

V usage is TRBV4-1 and J usage is TRBJ2-1, with 11 bases that match TRBD1. Germline V gene lookup returns CDR1 MGHRA and CDR2 YSYEKL. J lost 4 bases, V lost 4 bases, and 12 bases had no gene match. This CDR3 is built from 18 residues. The CDR3 spells CASSRDPPGTGGYNEQFF. The CDR3 DNA is TGCGCCAGCAGCCGCGACCCTCCCGGGACAGGGGGATACAATGAGCAGTTCTTC.

V is TRBV11-3 and J is TRBJ2-1; unclear D gene. Per germline, CDR1 SGHNT and CDR2 YENEEA. The CDR3 has 15 residues. V lost 5 bases to trimming and J lost 2 bases, with 13 bases between them. The CDR3 DNA follows: TGTGCCAGCAGCACCCAGGTCTCCCCCTACAATGAGCAGTTCTTC. It codes for CASSTQVSPYNEQFF.

This clone was seen a single time. V is TRBV19 and J is TRBJ1-2, with TRBD1 matching over 9 bases. The CDR3 runs to 15 residues. After removal of 6 bases from V and 5 bases from J, the junction contained 10 bases not matched to a gene. CDR1 is LNHDA, CDR2 SQIVND, per germline (reference sequence). CDR3 protein: CASRMPGQGKYGYTF. In DNA form, the CDR3 reads TGTGCCAGTAGGATGCCGGGACAGGGTAAATATGGCTACACCTTC.

This clone has a single count. This chain joins TRBV4-1 and TRBJ1-2; 7 bases align to TRBD1. The length of the CDR3 is 13 residues. J was trimmed by 8 bases and V by 6 bases; bases with no gene match: 9. Germline V gene data show CDR1 as MGHRA and CDR2 as YSYEKL. The CDR3 loop reads CASSGDRVRGYTF. The CDR3 nucleotides are TGCGCCAGCAGTGGCGACAGGGTTCGCGGCTACACCTTC.